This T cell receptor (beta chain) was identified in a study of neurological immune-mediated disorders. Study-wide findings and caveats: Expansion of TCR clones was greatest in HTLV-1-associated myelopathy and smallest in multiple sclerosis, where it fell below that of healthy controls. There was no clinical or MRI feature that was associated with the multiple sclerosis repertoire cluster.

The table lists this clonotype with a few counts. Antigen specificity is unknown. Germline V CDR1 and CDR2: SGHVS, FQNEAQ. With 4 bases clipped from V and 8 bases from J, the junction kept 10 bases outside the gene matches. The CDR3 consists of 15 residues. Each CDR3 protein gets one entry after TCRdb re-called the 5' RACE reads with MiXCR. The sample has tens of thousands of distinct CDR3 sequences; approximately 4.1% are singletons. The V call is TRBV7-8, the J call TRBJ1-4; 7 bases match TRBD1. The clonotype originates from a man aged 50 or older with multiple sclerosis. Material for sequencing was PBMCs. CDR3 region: CASSSRDSGGEKLFF. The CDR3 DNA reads TGTGCCAGCAGCTCCCGGGACAGCGGAGGGGAAAAACTGTTTTTT.